The clone carrying this T cell receptor beta chain turned up a few times. No antigen is known for it. This record belongs to a study of T cells after yellow fever vaccination. Study results and caveats: The study re-detected most primary-vaccination clones after the booster (96% CD4, approximately 87% CD8). Weaker overall, the secondary response nonetheless peaked faster (day 5 versus 15).

It was through 5'RACE template switching that TCR cDNA was made, with a universal primer site and UMIs added. TCRdb used MiXCR to reprocess the 5' RACE reads, holding one entry per CDR3 protein. This sample has 120,000 or so distinct CDR3 sequences, with roughly 15% found just once. The CDR3 covers 14 residues. CDR1 is MGHRA and CDR2 is YSYEKL in the germline V gene. V lost 4 bases to trimming and J lost 4 bases; unmatched junction nucleotides: 5. The sample here was CD8+ T cells sorted from PBMCs, taken 5 days after the yellow fever booster vaccination. The clonotype comes from a man aged 18 to 35 who received the YFV17D yellow fever vaccine. The chain has TRBV4-1 and TRBJ2-5, with 8 nucleotides matching TRBD2. CDR3 sequence reads: CASSLPGGAETQYF. The CDR3 DNA follows: TGCGCCAGCAGCCTACCGGGAGGGGCAGAGACCCAGTACTTC.